This T cell receptor beta chain came from a study of CXCR3-negative and CXCR3-positive naive CD8 T cells. Study in general: Across all libraries, TRB reads numbered approximately 140 million, with about 1.5 +/- 0.3 million in each library.

Findings of the study overall: The TRB CDR3s that CXCR3-positive naive cells carried were more hydrophobic than those of CXCR3-negative naive cells. CXCR3-negative and CXCR3-positive naive cells shared comparable TRBV-TRBJ usage, but memory cells did not.

The V gene's germline CDR1 is SGHTA and CDR2 FQGTGA. The CDR3 loop spans 15 amino acids. On this clonotype: The target antigen is unknown.

The TRB cDNA libraries were prepared by 5' RACE with UMI labels. TCRdb reprocessed the 5' RACE reads, with one entry per CDR3 protein and no DNA. The table for this sample gives roughly 110,000 distinct CDR3 sequences. Sample: naive CXCR3+ CD8+ T cells from blood. The subset was: CD45RO-CCR7+CD27+CD95- naive CD8+ T cells expressing CXCR3 (TNR3+). The clonotype originates from a human donor in good health. Some clones in this sample may be carry-over from other donors' samples. The genes are TRBV7-3 and TRBJ2-7; TCRdb proposes TRBD2, but this gene call is untestable without DNA. The CDR3 loop is CASSVTGLAAYEQYF.